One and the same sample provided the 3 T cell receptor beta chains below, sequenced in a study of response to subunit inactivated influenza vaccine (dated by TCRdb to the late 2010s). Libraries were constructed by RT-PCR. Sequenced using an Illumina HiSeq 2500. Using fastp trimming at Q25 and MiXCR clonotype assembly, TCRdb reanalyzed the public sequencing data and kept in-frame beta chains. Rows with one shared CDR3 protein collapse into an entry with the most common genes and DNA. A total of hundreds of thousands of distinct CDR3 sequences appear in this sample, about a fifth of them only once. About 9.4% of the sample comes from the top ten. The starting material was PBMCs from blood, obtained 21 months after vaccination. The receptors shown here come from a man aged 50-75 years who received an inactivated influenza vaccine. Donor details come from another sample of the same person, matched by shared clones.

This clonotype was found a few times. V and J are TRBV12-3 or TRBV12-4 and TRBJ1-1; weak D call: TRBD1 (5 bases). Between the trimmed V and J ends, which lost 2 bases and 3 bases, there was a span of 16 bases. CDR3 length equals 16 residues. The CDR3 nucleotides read TGTGCCAGCAGTTTACCCCTGACGACAGCCGACACTGAAGCTTTCTTT. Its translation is CASSLPLTTADTEAFF.

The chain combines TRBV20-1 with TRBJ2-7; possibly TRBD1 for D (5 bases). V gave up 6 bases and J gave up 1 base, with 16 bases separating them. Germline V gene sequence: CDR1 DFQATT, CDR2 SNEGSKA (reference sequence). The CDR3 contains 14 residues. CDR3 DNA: TGCAGTGCGAAGGTGTCCAGGGAATCCTACGAGCAGTACTTC. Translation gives CSAKVSRESYEQYF.

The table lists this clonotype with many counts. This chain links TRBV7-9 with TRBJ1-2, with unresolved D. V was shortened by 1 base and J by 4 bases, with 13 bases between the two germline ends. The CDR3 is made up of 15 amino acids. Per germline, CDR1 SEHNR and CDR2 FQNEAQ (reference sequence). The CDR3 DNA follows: TGTGCCAGCAGCTTAGTGGGTGGTCCCGGCTATGGCTACACCTTC. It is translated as CASSLVGGPGYGYTF.